A selection of T cell receptor beta chains follows, all from one sample in a study of blood T cell repertoires in COVID-19. Sequenced by immunoSEQ multiplex PCR; TCRdb stores in-frame clones only, minus some. The sample lists some 80,000 clones, around 84% occurring once. What was sequenced was peripheral blood. The receptors come from a woman aged 50 to 60 with acute or convalescent COVID-19. Each CDR3 is given with its conserved first and last residue. The D gene is left open where the match is weak. The listing skips clone size in some rows; elsewhere it reads once, few, many or a size class.

15,.,TRBV9,.,TRBJ2-2,TGTGCCAGCAGCGTAGGTGACCGGGTCACCGGGGAGCTGTTTTTT,CASSVGDRVTGELFF
12,TRBD1,TRBV29-1,.,TRBJ2-7,TGCAGCGCTCGGACAGGGCAAAGGGAGCAGTACTTC,CSARTGQREQYF
11,.,TRBV12-3/TRBV12-4,.,TRBJ1-1,TGTGCCAGCAGTTTACGCACTGAAGCTTTCTTT,CASSLRTEAFF
12,.,TRBV6-5,.,TRBJ2-1,TGTGCCAGCAGTCAGGCCCTTAATGAGCAGTTCTTC,CASSQALNEQFF
11,TRBD1,TRBV7-3,.,TRBJ2-4,TGTGCCAGCAGCTCAGGGGGCCTTCAGTACTTC,CASSSGGLQYF
15,TRBD1,TRBV11-3,.,TRBJ2-2,TGTGCCAGCAGCCCGGGACAGGGGAACACCGGGGAGCTGTTTTTT,CASSPGQGNTGELFF
15,TRBD2,TRBV5-4,.,TRBJ2-7,TGTGCCAGCAGCTTGATGACTAGCGGGGGGTACGAGCAGTACTTC,CASSLMTSGGYEQYF
14,TRBD2,TRBV10-2,.,TRBJ2-1,TGCGCCAGCGGACGGACTAGCGGGATGAATGAGCAGTTCTTC,CASGRTSGMNEQFF
15,.,TRBV12-1,.,TRBJ2-6,TGTGCCAGCAGCTTTGGTGAGTCTGGGGCCAACGTCCTGACTTTC,CASSFGESGANVLTF
16,TRBD1,TRBV6-5,.,TRBJ1-1,TGTGCCAGCAGTTTACGGACAGGGGTATGGTCCACTGAAGCTTTCTTT,CASSLRTGVWSTEAFF
13,.,TRBV11-2,.,TRBJ2-7,TGTGCCAGCAGCAACAAAAGTCCCTACGAGCAGTACTTC,CASSNKSPYEQYF
15,.,TRBV5-5,.,TRBJ2-7,TGTGCCAGCAGCTTGGCCCCGGACAAGACCTACGAGCAGTACTTC,CASSLAPDKTYEQYF
14,.,TRBV25-1,few,TRBJ1-2,TGTGCCAGCAGGAACGACGGGACTAACTATGGCTACACCTTC,CASRNDGTNYGYTF
15,TRBD1,TRBV19,.,TRBJ2-1,TGTGCCAGTAGTAATCCGGAACAGGGGGCCTATGAGCAGTTCTTC,CASSNPEQGAYEQFF
17,TRBD2,TRBV5-6,.,TRBJ2-7,TGTGCCAGCAGCTCCTGGACTAGCGGGACCAGCTCCTACGAGCAGTACTTC,CASSSWTSGTSSYEQYF
16,TRBD2,TRBV2,once,TRBJ2-5,TGTGCCAGCAGGGGGACTAGCGGGGTTCTAGGGGAGACCCAGTACTTC,CASRGTSGVLGETQYF